This TCR beta chain was recovered during a study of T cell repertoires in cytomegalovirus infection (dated by TCRdb to between 2018 and 2020). As for the study more broadly: The HLA type of each donor mattered for the analysis, because public TCR beta signatures pointed to carriage of CMV infection along with the matching HLA type.

Comment on this clonotype: Its antigen specificity is not known. No base quality information exists; no much larger clone differs at one position.

The data were produced on an Illumina HiSeq 1500. In TCRdb, the public reads were trimmed at Q25 with fastp and aligned with MiXCR, with productive beta chains retained. Entries are consolidated by CDR3 protein sequence, retaining the most common genes and DNA. The sample profile shows about 160,000 distinct CDR3 sequences; 15% to 20% of them were found once. About 17% of the sample is in the top ten clones. Study-wide conclusions, independent of this receptor: The ex vivo response was dominated by HLA-C-restricted CMV-specific TCR beta clonotypes, and the single most frequent clonotype in two of eight donors was supplied by these HLA-C-restricted clonotypes. In both this cohort and an independent roughly 350-donor cohort, the cumulative frequency of public TCR beta family members distinguished carriers of CMV infection plus the relevant HLA type.

Germline trimming amounts to 2 bases on V and 2 bases on J, with 5 as the count of junction bases outside the gene matches. Inclusive of the bounding cysteine and phenylalanine, the CDR3 is 17 residues long. The kept DNA is CDR3 alone, 51 bases in frame from the first base. Taken from the germline V gene, the CDR1 and CDR2 loops are MDHEN and SYDVKM. The specimen sequenced was CD8+ T cells from PBMCs. The V gene is TRBV28 and the J gene is TRBJ2-7; TRBD2 aligns with 14 central bases. This TCR was recovered from a human donor in good health (CMV status not recorded). Some clones in this sample may be carry-over from other donors' samples. The sequence in DNA is TGTGCCAGCAGTTTAGGGACTAGCGGGAGTGCTACCTACGAGCAGTACTTC. Its protein reads: CASSLGTSGSATYEQYF.